This TCR beta chain was captured by sequencing in a study of blood T cell repertoires in COVID-19. Study-wide context: The United States, Italy and Spain provided the acute and convalescent COVID-19 samples. T cells, B-cell-depleted T cells, or PBMCs supplied cDNA or gDNA.

The J segment lost 2 bases and the V segment lost 5 bases, leaving 8 bases of the junction unmatched. The germline V gene encodes CDR1 LNHDA and CDR2 SQIVND (reference sequence). CDR3 length: 16 amino acids. Using immunoSEQ multiplex PCR, the repertoire was profiled, and TCRdb retains in-frame clones only, with some absent. Among roughly 59,000 clones listed, 70% to 80% were seen once. This clonotype was obtained from a man older than 75 with acute or convalescent COVID-19. The sample was peripheral blood. The chain joins TRBV19 to TRBJ1-1, with 10 bases lining up with TRBD1. CDR3 protein: CASSVGDRGLNTEAFF. The CDR3 nucleotides are TGTGCCAGTAGTGTCGGCGACAGGGGGCTTAACACTGAAGCTTTCTTT.